These T cell receptor beta chains were read from a single sample in a study of Graves' ophthalmopathy and Graves' hyperthyroidism. MiXCR was run by TCRdb on the multiplex PCR reads, yielding one entry per CDR3 protein. The sample yields about 200,000 distinct CDR3 sequences, about 32% seen once. Sequencing used peripheral blood. The receptors were sampled from a man aged 45-65 years with Graves' ophthalmopathy. The CDR3 runs from the conserved cysteine through the conserved F or W. Fields, in order: clone size, V gene, J gene, D gene, CDR3 DNA, CDR3 protein. The D gene is left open where the match is weak. A clone size is listed for some rows: how often the clone was seen (once, few, many), or a class if it is expanded.

many,TRBV6-5,TRBJ2-7,-,TGTGCCAGCAGCTCGACAACCTACGAGCAGTACTTC,CASSSTTYEQYF
-,TRBV27,TRBJ1-2,TRBD1,TGTGCCAGCAGCCGTCCAGGGGACAGAAGGGGCTACACCTTC,CASSRPGDRRGYTF
many,TRBV19,TRBJ2-7,-,TGTGCCAGTAGTATGGGGGCCGGGACCTACGAGCAGTACTTC,CASSMGAGTYEQYF
many,TRBV15,TRBJ2-7,-,TGTGCCACCAGCAGAGGCCGGACAGCTCGGGCCTACGAGCAGTACTTC,CATSRGRTARAYEQYF
many,TRBV6-5,TRBJ2-7,-,TGTGCCAGCAGTTACTCTGGAGAACTCTCCTACGAGCAGTACTTC,CASSYSGELSYEQYF
many,TRBV20-1,TRBJ2-5,TRBD2,TGCAGTGCTAGAGATCCAGCGGGAGATCGAGAGACCCAGTACTTC,CSARDPAGDRETQYF
many,TRBV24-1,TRBJ2-7,TRBD2,TGTGCCACCTCGGGGGGACTCCCCGGCGAGCAGTACTTC,CATSGGLPGEQYF
many,TRBV5-4,TRBJ2-5,-,TGTGCCAGCAGCAGAAAGGAGGAGACCCAGTACTTC,CASSRKEETQYF
-,TRBV6-2/TRBV6-3,TRBJ2-7,TRBD1,TGTGCCAGCAGTTACTCAGGGACAGGGAGATACGAGCAGTACTTC,CASSYSGTGRYEQYF
many,TRBV6-1,TRBJ1-5,-,TGTGCCAGCAGTGGGACACAGACTCTCAATCAGCCCCAGCATTTT,CASSGTQTLNQPQHF
many,TRBV24-1,TRBJ2-5,-,TGTGCCACCAGTGACCGACCCTCGTTTAGTAGGGGTGAGACCCAGTACTTC,CATSDRPSFSRGETQYF
-,TRBV6-1,TRBJ1-1,-,TGTGCCAGCAGTGGAGCGGCAGGGGTTGATACTGAAGCTTTCTTT,CASSGAAGVDTEAFF
few,TRBV12-3/TRBV12-4,TRBJ2-5,-,TGTGCCAGCAGTTCGGACCCTAGTAGGGAGACCCAGTACTTC,CASSSDPSRETQYF
many,TRBV29-1,TRBJ1-1,TRBD1,TGCAGCGTTTCCCAGACAGGGGCGTTCTCTGAAGCTTTCTTT,CSVSQTGAFSEAFF
-,TRBV11-3,TRBJ1-1,-,TGTGCCAGCAGCTTAGCTCTGCTGAACACTGAAGCTTTCTTT,CASSLALLNTEAFF
many,TRBV6-5,TRBJ1-1,-,TGTGCCAGCAGTTATCTGGACGGCGAAGCTTTCTTT,CASSYLDGEAFF
-,TRBV6-5,TRBJ2-7,-,TGTGCCAGCAGTTACGGGGGGGGGCAAGACTCCTACGAGCAGTACTTC,CASSYGGGQDSYEQYF